The 9 T cell receptor beta chains given below trace back to one sample, sequenced in a study of cytomegalovirus exposure and HLA in healthy donors. PCR involved 60 Vbeta and 13 Jbeta primers. Repertoires were generated with immunoSEQ multiplex PCR, while TCRdb's copy carries only in-frame clones and drops some. The sample has approximately 130,000 clones; less than 80% are singletons. The sequencing sample was made of PBMCs. The receptors come from a man in his forties or fifties in good health and CMV-seropositive.

This clone has only one observation. The chain joins TRBV6-4 to TRBJ1-2; the D gene is possibly TRBD1 (5 bases). V was pared by 4 bases and J by 3 bases, with 12 bases between. The germline gives CDR1 MRHNA, CDR2 SNTAGT. CDR3 length: 14 amino acids. CDR3 DNA: TGTGCCAGCAGTGTTTCCAGGGCAGACTATGGCTACACCTTC. Its translation is CASSVSRADYGYTF.

This chain connects TRBV7-7 to TRBJ2-5; perhaps TRBD1 as D (6 bases). CDR3 length: 13 residues. Germline loops: CDR1 SSHAT, CDR2 FNYEAQ (reference sequence). V lost 8 bases and J lost 2, with 12 bases in between. The CDR3 region is CASRPRGQETQYF. In nucleotides, the CDR3 is TGTGCCAGCCGCCCTAGGGGGCAAGAGACCCAGTACTTC.

The rearrangement links TRBV29-1 to TRBJ1-1; D call uncertain. Per the germline V gene, CDR1 is SQVTM and CDR2 is ANQGSEA. The V gene lost 4 bases and the J gene lost 0 bases, with 6 bases spanning the gap. The CDR3 covers 12 residues. For the CDR3, the DNA is TGCAGCGTTGGGACTTTGAACACTGAAGCTTTCTTT. This translates into CSVGTLNTEAFF. Using reference TRBV29-1 and TRBJ1-1 for the parts outside the CDR3, the full variable domain is SAVISQKPSRDICQRGTSLTIQCQVDSQVTMMFWYRQQPGQSLTLIATANQGSEATYESGFVIDKFPISRPNLTFSTLTVSNMSPEDSSIYLCSVGTLNTEAFFGQGTRLTVV.

The chain couples TRBV5-8 to TRBJ2-6; perhaps TRBD2 as D (6 bases). The CDR3 sequence is 15 residues long. V gave up 4 bases and J gave up 2 bases, with 10 bases separating them. Germline values: CDR1 SGHTS, CDR2 YDEGEE. DNA of the CDR3: TGTGCCAGCAGCCGGGGACTCCCTGGGGCCAACGTCCTGACTTTC. It specifies CASSRGLPGANVLTF.

V and J are TRBV5-6 and TRBJ2-7; a weak D match, TRBD1 (6 bases). CDR3 length: 14 amino acids. Germline loops: CDR1 SGHDT, CDR2 YYEEEE. Trimming left V 4 bases short and J 5 bases short, with 16 bases between. For the CDR3, the DNA is TGTGCCAGCAGCCCCCCGCGACAGGATAACGAGCAGTACTTC. Residues: CASSPPRQDNEQYF.

The chain links TRBV27 to TRBJ2-3; TRBD2 matches 12 bases. After removal of 6 bases from V and 0 bases from J, the junction contained 10 bases not matched to a gene. CDR1 is MNHEY, CDR2 SMNVEV, per germline (reference sequence). This CDR3 comprises 18 residues. CDR3 sequence reads: CASSPRLAGVSSTDTQYF. Written as DNA, the CDR3 is TGTGCCAGCAGCCCTCGACTAGCGGGGGTATCTAGCACAGATACGCAGTATTTT.

The chain is built from TRBV9 and TRBJ2-1; D might be TRBD1 (6 bases). The V end lost 0 bases, the J end lost 5 bases, and 12 bases lay between the germline ends. The germline gives CDR1 SGDLS, CDR2 YYNGEE. CDR3 length: 15 residues. CDR3 in DNA: TGTGCCAGCAGCGTAGCTGGACAGATTAACAATGAGCAGTTCTTC. This codes for CASSVAGQINNEQFF.

The rearrangement links TRBV19 to TRBJ1-4, with D tentatively TRBD1 (6 bases). Germline CDR1 LNHDA, CDR2 SQIVND (reference sequence). The CDR3 is 16 amino acids. V lost 6 bases and J 3 bases, leaving 17 bases between the germline ends. Here the CDR3 reads CASRSDSGMANEKLFF. CDR3 nucleotide sequence: TGTGCCAGTAGATCGGACAGTGGGATGGCTAATGAAAAACTGTTTTTT.

This clone has more than one count but fewer than ten. An end of the junction differs from the germline gene, which may be a read error. The chain carries TRBV5-4 and TRBJ1-5; D gene ambiguous. Germline CDR1 reads SGHNT; CDR2 reads YYREEE (reference sequence). The length of the CDR3 is 14 residues. CDR3 nucleotide sequence: TGCGCCAGCAGCCAAGATGGAGGATTGCAGCCCCAGCATTTT. As protein: CASSQDGGLQPQHF.